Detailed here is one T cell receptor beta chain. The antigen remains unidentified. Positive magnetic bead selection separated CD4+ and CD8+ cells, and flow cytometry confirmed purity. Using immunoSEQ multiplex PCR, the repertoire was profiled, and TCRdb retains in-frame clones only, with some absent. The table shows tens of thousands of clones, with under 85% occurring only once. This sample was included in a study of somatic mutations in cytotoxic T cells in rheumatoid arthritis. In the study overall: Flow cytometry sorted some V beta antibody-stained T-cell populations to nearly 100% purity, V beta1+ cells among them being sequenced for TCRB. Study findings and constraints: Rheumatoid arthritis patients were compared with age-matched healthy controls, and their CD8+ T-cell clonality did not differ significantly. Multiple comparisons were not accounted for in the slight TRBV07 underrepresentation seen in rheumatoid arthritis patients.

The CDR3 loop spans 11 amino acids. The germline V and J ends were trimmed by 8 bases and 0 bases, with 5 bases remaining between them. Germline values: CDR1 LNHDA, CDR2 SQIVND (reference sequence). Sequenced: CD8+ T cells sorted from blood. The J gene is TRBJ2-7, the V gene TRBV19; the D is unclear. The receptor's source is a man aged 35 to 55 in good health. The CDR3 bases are TGTGCCAGTGGCGCCTCCTACGAGCAGTACTTC. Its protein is CASGASYEQYF.